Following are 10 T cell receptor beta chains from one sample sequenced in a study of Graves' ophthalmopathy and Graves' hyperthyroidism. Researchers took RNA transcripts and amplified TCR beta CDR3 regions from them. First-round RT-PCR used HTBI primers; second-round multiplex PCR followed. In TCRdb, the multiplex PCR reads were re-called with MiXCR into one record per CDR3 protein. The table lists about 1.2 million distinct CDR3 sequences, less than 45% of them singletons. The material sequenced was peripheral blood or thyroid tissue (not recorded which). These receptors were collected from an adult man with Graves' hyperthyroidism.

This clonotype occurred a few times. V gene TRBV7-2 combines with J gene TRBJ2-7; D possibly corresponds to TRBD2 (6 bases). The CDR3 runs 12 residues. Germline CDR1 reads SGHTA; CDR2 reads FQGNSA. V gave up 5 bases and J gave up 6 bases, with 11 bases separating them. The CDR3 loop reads CASSRTMAEQYF. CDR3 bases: TGTGCCAGCAGCCGGACTATGGCCGAGCAGTACTTC.

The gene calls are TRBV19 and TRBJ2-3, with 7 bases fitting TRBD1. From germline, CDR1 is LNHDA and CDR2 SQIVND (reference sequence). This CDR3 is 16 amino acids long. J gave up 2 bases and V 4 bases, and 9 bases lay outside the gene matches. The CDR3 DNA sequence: TGTGCCAGTAGTAGGAAGGGACAGCTGGTCACAGATACGCAGTATTTT. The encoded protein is CASSRKGQLVTDTQYF.

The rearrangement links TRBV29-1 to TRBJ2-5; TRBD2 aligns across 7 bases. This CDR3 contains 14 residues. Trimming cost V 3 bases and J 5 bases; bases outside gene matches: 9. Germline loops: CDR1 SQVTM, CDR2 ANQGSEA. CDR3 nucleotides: TGCAGCGTTGATATGGGAGGGCCGTGGGAGACCCAGTACTTC. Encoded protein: CSVDMGGPWETQYF. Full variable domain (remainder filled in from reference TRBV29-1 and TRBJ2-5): SAVISQKPSRDICQRGTSLTIQCQVDSQVTMMFWYRQQPGQSLTLIATANQGSEATYESGFVIDKFPISRPNLTFSTLTVSNMSPEDSSIYLCSVDMGGPWETQYFGPGTRLLVL.

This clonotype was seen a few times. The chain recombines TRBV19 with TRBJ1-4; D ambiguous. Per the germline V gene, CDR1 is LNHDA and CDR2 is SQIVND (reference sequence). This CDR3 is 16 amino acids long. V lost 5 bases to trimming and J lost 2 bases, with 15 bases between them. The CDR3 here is CASSPREGLTNEKLFF. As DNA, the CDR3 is TGTGCCAGTAGTCCACGCGAAGGGTTGACTAATGAAAAACTGTTTTTT.

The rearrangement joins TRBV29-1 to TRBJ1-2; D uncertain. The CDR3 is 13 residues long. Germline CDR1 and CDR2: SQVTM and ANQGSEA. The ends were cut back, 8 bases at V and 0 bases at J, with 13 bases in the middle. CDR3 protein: CSSRSRSNYGYTF. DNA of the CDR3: TGCAGCAGTCGTTCCCGCTCTAACTATGGCTACACCTTC.

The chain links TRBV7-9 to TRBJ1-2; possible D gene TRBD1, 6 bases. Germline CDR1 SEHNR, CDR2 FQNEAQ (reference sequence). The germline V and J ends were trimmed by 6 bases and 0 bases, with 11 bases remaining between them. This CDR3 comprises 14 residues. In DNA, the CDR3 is TGTGCCAGCAGAAAGGACAGTTCTAACTATGGCTACACCTTC. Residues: CASRKDSSNYGYTF.

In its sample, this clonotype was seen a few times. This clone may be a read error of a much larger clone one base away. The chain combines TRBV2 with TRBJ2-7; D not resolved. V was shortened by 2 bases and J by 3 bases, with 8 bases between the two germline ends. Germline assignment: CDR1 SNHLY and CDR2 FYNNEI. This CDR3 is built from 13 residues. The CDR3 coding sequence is TGTGCCAGCAGTGAACGGCAGAACTACGAGCAGTACTTC. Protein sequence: CASSERQNYEQYF. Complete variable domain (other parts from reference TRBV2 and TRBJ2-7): EPEVTQTPSHQVTQMGQEVILRCVPISNHLYFYWYRQILGQKVEFLVSFYNNEISEKSEIFDDQFSVERPDGSNFTLKIRSTKLEDSAMYFCASSERQNYEQYFGPGTRLTVT.

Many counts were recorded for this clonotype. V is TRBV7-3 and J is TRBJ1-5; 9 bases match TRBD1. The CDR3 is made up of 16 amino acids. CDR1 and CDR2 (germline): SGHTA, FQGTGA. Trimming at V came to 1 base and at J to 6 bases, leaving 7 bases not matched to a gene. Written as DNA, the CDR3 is TGTGCCAGCAGCTTAATGGCGGGACAGGGTGGTCAGCCCCAGCATTTT. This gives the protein CASSLMAGQGGQPQHF.

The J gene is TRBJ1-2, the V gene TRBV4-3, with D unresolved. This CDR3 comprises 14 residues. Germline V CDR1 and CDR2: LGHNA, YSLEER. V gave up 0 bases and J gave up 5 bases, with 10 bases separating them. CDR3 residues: CASSQDEAEYGYTF. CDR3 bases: TGCGCCAGCAGCCAAGATGAGGCAGAATATGGCTACACCTTC.

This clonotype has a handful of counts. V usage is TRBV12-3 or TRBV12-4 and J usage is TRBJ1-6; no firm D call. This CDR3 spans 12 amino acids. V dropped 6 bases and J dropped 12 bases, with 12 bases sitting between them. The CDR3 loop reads CASRQEILPLHF. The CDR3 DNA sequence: TGTGCCAGCAGGCAAGAAATACTACCCCTCCACTTT.